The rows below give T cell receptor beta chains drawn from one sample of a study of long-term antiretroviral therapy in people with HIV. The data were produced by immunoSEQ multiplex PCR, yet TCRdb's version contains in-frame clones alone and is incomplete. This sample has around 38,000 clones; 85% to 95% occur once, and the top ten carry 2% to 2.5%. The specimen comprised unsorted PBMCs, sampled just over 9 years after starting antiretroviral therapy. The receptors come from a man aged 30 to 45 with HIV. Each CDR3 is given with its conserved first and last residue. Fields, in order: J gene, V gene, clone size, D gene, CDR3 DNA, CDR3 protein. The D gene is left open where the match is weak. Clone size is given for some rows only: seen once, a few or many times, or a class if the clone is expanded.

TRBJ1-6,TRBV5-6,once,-,TGTGCCAGCAGTCCATTGGGGACATTGAATTCACCCCTCCACTTT,CASSPLGTLNSPLHF
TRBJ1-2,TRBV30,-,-,TGTGCCTGGAGTTTGGCAAGGACCGGGACCTTGGGCTACACCTTC,CAWSLARTGTLGYTF
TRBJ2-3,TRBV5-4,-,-,TGTGCCAGCAGCTTAGGGGGGCCTAGAGATACGCAGTATTTT,CASSLGGPRDTQYF
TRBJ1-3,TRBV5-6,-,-,TGTGCCAGCAGCTTGCCTTACTACGACTCTGGAAACACCATATATTTT,CASSLPYYDSGNTIYF
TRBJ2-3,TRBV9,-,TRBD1,TGTGCCAGCAGCGTAGACGGACAGGGGACAGATACGCAGTATTTT,CASSVDGQGTDTQYF
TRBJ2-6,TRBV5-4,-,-,TGTGCCAGCAGCGACCAGGGGTCGGCCAACGTCCTGACTTTC,CASSDQGSANVLTF
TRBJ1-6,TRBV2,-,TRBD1,TGTGCCAGCAGTGAATTTAGGGACAGACTTTCACCCCTCCACTTT,CASSEFRDRLSPLHF
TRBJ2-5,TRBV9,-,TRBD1,TGTGCCAGCAGCCCCTCGACAGGGCCCGAGACCCAGTACTTC,CASSPSTGPETQYF
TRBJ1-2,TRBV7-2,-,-,TGTGCCAGCACCCGCCGGGGGAGGGATGGCTACACCTTC,CASTRRGRDGYTF
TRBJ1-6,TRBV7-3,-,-,TGTGCCAGCAGCAGGGAAATGTTCGGTTCACCCCTCCACTTT,CASSREMFGSPLHF
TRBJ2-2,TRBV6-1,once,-,TGTGCCAGCAGTGATGGGACTGCCACCGGGGAGCTGTTTTTT,CASSDGTATGELFF
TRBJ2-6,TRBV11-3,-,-,TGTGCCAGCAGCTTAATTGGTGGGGCCAACGTCCTGACTTTC,CASSLIGGANVLTF
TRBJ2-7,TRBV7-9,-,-,TGTGCCAGCAGCCCCGACAGGAGCTCCTACGAGCAGTACTTC,CASSPDRSSYEQYF
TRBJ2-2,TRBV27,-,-,TGTGCCAGCAGTTTTTTAGATACCACCGGGGAGCTGTTTTTT,CASSFLDTTGELFF
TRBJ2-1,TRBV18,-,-,TGTGCCAGCTGCCTTGTAGGGGGGGACTACAATGAGCAGTTCTTC,CASCLVGGDYNEQFF
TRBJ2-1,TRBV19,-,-,TGTGCCAGTAGTAGACAAGCGGACGCGTCTTACAATGAGCAGTTCTTC,CASSRQADASYNEQFF
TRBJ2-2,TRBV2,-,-,TGTGCCAGCAGTGATCTGGAGGGGCGAGAGTCGGCCGGGGAGCTGTTTTTT,CASSDLEGRESAGELFF
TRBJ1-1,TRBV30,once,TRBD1,TGTGCCTGGGACGACAGGGTAGGTGCTTTCTTT,CAWDDRVGAFF
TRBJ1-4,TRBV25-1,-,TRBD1,TGTGCCAGCAGTGACGAAAGGGGGCTTGGTGAAAAACTGTTTTTT,CASSDERGLGEKLFF
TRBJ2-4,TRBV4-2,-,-,TGTGCCAGCAGCCAAGATGAACAGTTAGCCAAAAACATTCAGTACTTC,CASSQDEQLAKNIQYF
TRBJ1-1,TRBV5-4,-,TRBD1,TGTGCCAGCAGAACCCCCGGACAGGGGGAAACTGAAGCTTTCTTT,CASRTPGQGETEAFF
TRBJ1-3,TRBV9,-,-,TGTGCCAGCAGCGTTTTAGGGACTTCTGGAAACACCATATATTTT,CASSVLGTSGNTIYF
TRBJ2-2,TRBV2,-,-,TGTGCCAGCAGCGCGACAGTCACCACCGGGGAGCTGTTTTTT,CASSATVTTGELFF
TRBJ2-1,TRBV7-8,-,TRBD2,TGTGCCAGCAGTCTCGGGGCGGGGGTCTACAATGAGCAGTTCTTC,CASSLGAGVYNEQFF
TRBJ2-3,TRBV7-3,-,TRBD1,TGTGCCAGCAGCCCGACAGGGTACACAGATACGCAGTATTTT,CASSPTGYTDTQYF
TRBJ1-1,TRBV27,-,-,TGTGCCAGCAGCGTATTAGACCCGAACACTGAAGCTTTCTTT,CASSVLDPNTEAFF
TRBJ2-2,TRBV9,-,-,TGTGCCAGCAGCGTAGATCCAGGGAACACCGGGGAGCTGTTTTTT,CASSVDPGNTGELFF
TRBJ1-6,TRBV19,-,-,TGTGCCAGTAGGAGTATGGTGGGGGACTCACCCCTCCACTTT,CASRSMVGDSPLHF
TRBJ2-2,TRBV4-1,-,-,TGCGCCAGCTTCGAGCGGATCACCGGGGAGCTGTTTTTT,CASFERITGELFF
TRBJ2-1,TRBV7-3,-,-,TGTGCCAGCAGCTTAATGGCCTCATGGAATGAGCAGTTCTTC,CASSLMASWNEQFF
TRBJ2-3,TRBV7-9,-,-,TGTGCCAGCAGCTTAGGTCCTAGCGGCACAGATACGCAGTATTTT,CASSLGPSGTDTQYF
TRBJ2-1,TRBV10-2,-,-,TGCGCCAGCATAAGTCGGGGATTCGATGAGCAGTTCTTC,CASISRGFDEQFF
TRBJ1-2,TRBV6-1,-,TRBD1,TGTGCCAGCAGTGAGGAGACAGGGGGCAGCTATGGCTACACCTTC,CASSEETGGSYGYTF
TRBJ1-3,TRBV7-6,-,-,TGTGCCAGCAGCTTAGTATCTGGGGGCGATGGAAACACCATATATTTT,CASSLVSGGDGNTIYF
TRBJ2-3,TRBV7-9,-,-,TGTGCCAGCAGCTTAGGGTTCACTAGCACAGATACGCAGTATTTT,CASSLGFTSTDTQYF
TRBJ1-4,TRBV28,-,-,TGTGCCAGCAGAGCAGAATATGAGAGTGAAAAACTGTTTTTT,CASRAEYESEKLFF
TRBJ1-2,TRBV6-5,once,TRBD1,TGTGCCAGCAGTTACCAGCGGACAGGGGGAAACTATGGCTACACCTTC,CASSYQRTGGNYGYTF
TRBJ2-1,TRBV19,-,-,TGTGCCAGTAATAGACTAGAAGGGTGGGGGGGCTTGGATGAGCAGTTCTTC,CASNRLEGWGGLDEQFF
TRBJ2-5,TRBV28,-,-,TGTGCCAGCAGTTTTACGTTTAGGGGATCCCGTCAAGAGACCCAGTACTTC,CASSFTFRGSRQETQYF
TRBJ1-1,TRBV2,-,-,TGTGCCAGCGGCGGGACAGAAGCTTTCTTT,CASGGTEAFF
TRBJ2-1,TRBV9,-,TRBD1,TGTGCCAGCAGCGTAGCAGGGGGCCCTTACAATGAGCAGTTCTTC,CASSVAGGPYNEQFF
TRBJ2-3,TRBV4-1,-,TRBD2,TGCGCCAGCAGCCAGCCCGGGACTAGCGGGGTAGATACGCAGTATTTT,CASSQPGTSGVDTQYF
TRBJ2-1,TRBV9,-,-,TGTGCCAGCAGCGCCGGGACTTCACACAATGAGCAGTTCTTC,CASSAGTSHNEQFF
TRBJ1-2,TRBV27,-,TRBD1,TGTGCCAGCAGTCGGACAGGGGTTGATGGCTACACCTTC,CASSRTGVDGYTF
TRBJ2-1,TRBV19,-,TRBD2,TGTGCCAGTGGACTAGCGGGGGGTTATGAGCAGTTCTTC,CASGLAGGYEQFF